The clone carrying this T cell receptor beta chain has only a few counts. Its antigen is not identified. This sample was taken from a study of T cells after yellow fever vaccination. Looking at the study overall: Where fractions had low cell numbers, libraries were prepared from them with the SMART-Seq v4 Ultra Low Input RNA kit.

The CDR3 spans 14 residues. The ends were cut back, 0 bases at V and 4 bases at J, with 7 bases in the middle. Germline values: CDR1 SGHAT, CDR2 FQNNGV. TCRdb passed the 5' RACE reads through MiXCR, listing each CDR3 protein once. Of some 300,000 distinct CDR3 sequences listed, approximately 10% are singletons. Study-wide points: It was the secondary response that reached its peak faster, day 5 versus 15, but it was weaker.

Specimen: CD4+ T cells sorted from PBMCs, collected 5 days after the yellow fever booster vaccination. The chain has TRBV11-2 and TRBJ1-3; D is undetermined. The sequence derives from a man aged 18-30 years who received the YFV17D yellow fever vaccine. The DNA for the CDR3 is TGTGCCAGCAGCTTAGATTACGGCGGAAACACCATATATTTT. This translates into CASSLDYGGNTIYF.